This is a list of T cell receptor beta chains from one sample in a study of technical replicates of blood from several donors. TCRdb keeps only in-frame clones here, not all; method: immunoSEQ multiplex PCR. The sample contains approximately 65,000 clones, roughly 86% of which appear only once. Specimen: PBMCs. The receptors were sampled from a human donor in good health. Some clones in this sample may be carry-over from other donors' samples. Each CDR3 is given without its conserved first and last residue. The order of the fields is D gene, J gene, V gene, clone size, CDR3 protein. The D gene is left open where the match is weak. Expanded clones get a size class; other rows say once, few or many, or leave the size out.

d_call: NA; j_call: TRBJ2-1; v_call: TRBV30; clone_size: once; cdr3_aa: AWSGTGVHEQF
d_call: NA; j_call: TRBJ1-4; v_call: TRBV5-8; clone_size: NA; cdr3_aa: ASSWTGSKSDEKLF
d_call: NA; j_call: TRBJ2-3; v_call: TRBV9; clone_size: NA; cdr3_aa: ASSATGGSIRDTQY
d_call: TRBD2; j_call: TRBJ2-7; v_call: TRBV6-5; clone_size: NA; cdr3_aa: ASSYSSGGAYEQY
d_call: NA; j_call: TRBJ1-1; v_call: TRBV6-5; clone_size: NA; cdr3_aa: ASRLDRNTEAF
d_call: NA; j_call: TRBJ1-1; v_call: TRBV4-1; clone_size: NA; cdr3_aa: ASSQDTGSDTEAF
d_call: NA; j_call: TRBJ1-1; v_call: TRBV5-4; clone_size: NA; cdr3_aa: ASSLDRGKNTEAF
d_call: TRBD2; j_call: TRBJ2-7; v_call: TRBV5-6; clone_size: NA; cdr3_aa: ASSLLWREINEQY
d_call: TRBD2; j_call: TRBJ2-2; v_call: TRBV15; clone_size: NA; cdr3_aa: ATSRGGAGGNTGELF
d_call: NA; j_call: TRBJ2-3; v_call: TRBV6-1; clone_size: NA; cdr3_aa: ASSEGETSTDTQY